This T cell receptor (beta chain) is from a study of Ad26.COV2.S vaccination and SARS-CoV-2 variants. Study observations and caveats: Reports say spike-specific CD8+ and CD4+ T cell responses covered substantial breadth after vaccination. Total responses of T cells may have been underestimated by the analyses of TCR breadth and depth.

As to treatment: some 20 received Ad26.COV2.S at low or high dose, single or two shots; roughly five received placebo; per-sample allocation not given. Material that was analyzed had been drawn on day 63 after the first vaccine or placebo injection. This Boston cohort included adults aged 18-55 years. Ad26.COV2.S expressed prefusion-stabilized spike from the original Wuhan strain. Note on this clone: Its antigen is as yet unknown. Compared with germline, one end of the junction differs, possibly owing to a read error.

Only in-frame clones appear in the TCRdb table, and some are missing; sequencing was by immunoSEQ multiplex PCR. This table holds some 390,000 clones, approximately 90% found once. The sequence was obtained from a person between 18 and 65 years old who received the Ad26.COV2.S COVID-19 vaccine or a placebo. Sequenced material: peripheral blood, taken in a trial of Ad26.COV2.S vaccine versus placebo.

This chain's CDR3 is CASSYLKVHF. DNA of the CDR3: TGTGCCAGCAGTTACTTAAAAGTCCACTTC. The chain joins TRBV6-2 or TRBV6-3 to TRBJ1-2; D gene unclear. Germline V gives CDR1 MNHEY, CDR2 SVGEGT. The CDR3 totals 10 residues.